This TCR beta chain is from a study of cytomegalovirus exposure and HLA in healthy donors (dated by TCRdb to about 2017). Looking at the study overall: In an earlier analysis of several hundred of the donors, 250 to 350 Gb of sequence data and about 110 million unique TCR beta sequences from about 180 million T cells were reported. About 280 gigabases of sequencing data and 70 million to 100 million unique TCR sequences were included in an early release covering roughly 600 HLA-typed donors. The genetic ancestry cluster associated with self-reported Caucasian donors included 81% of the 300 to 450 genotyped donors. The study aimed to test whether cataloging public T cell receptors could reveal signatures of past pathogen exposure. Using immunosequencing, the study profiled T cell repertoires from around 680 subjects and related those repertoires to cytomegalovirus serostatus. A separate validation cohort of 100 to 150 different subjects was used in addition to the approximately 700-subject first cohort. To predict cytomegalovirus infection status, the study combined high-throughput TCR immunosequencing, statistical association of individual TCRs with disease status, and machine learning. To study patterns of TCR occurrence, a later analysis re-analyzed previously published TCR beta repertoires from around 670 donors and added high-resolution HLA genotyping. In the later analysis, no new phenotypic data were used to find candidate immune exposures; instead, reliance was placed on TCR beta sequences and their occurrence across donors. In an earlier analysis of roughly 580 of the donors, high-throughput TCR beta sequencing was used to judge whether each TCR beta V gene segment behaved as functional or pseudogenic. Donor age, sex, ethnicity and CMV serostatus were collected together with the repertoire data. In a later genetic analysis, genome-wide SNP genotypes for about three fifths of the roughly 670 donors were used, and that subset was treated as a discovery cohort. All discovery cohort repertoires had been generated using a single sequencing platform. HLA typing covered class I and class II loci at four-digit resolution. The number of donors typed differed by locus, with about 620-630 for A, B, C, DRB1 and DQB1, around 520 for DQA1, 606 for DPA1, and approximately 470 for DPB1. Four or five DR-DQ haplotypes were treated as single units for association and clustering because of strong linkage in the cohort. Among a few hundred genotyped donors of the cohort, an average of approximately 230,000 unique TCR beta nucleotide sequences were sequenced per donor, approximately 20% of them non-productive. Broader findings and caveats from the paper: This cohort had only TCR beta chains sequenced, and the lack of alpha or paired-chain data limited which features could be detected. Because HLA typing was unavailable for some donors at each locus, only the typed subset was used in association tests. A later analysis associated 16,951 TCR beta sequences with specific HLA alleles at a false discovery rate of 0.05. The classifier was reported to diagnose cytomegalovirus status with high specificity and sensitivity in both the original and validation cohorts. Linkage disequilibrium might explain the correlated functional status among segregating V segments, but an unknown experimental factor could not be excluded. The only immune exposure information available for the cohort was CMV serostatus. A few of the identified cytomegalovirus-associated TCR beta chains were confirmed in vitro to be specific for cytomegalovirus antigens. According to the authors, the approach could potentially be generalized to other disease states and immunological phenotypes. Roughly uniform sequencing depth across donors was assumed in presence/absence analyses, although this assumption may not hold. A cluster of highly shared sequence variants was judged likely to be a technical artifact of the sequencing pipeline. In a later genetic analysis, a missense DCLRE1C variant was associated with V-gene and J-gene trimming of TCR beta chains, and the association was replicated in an independent cohort. Strong co-occurrence of HLA alleles, especially DR and DQ, made assigning TCR associations to individual alleles difficult. Because counts were too low, about 17 rarely observed V segments, including chromosome 9 orphons, were excluded from the earlier analysis of under 650 of the donors. In a later analysis, HLA-associated TCR beta chains showed more clonal expansion and lower generation probabilities than non-associated chains that were equally common. In an earlier analysis of under 600 of the donors, most TCR beta V segments were observed in productive rearrangements about 87% or about 30% of the time, broadly matching IMGT annotations. While some public TCRs were present in many individuals, most TCR sequences turned up only very rarely across donors. In a later genetic analysis, fewer N-insertions in productive TCRs were reported among donors in an Asian-associated ancestry cluster than the roughly 700-donor mean. The 87-base-pair reads could not distinguish some IMGT-functional V segments, including TRBV6-2 and TRBV6-3, so those segments were excluded. The study gave a list of 150 to 200 TCR beta chains associated with cytomegalovirus. Several of the top co-occurrence clusters appeared to be linked to parvovirus B19, influenza, CMV and Epstein-Barr virus, according to a later analysis. A further reported finding was that TCR beta sequences accurately predicted the HLA-A and HLA-B alleles for most subjects in the first cohort. According to a later analysis, most CMV-associated TCR beta chains appeared to be HLA-restricted, and the HLA associations seemed to be driven largely by CMV exposure. In a later analysis, the rate of TCR association differed among HLA loci, with DRB1 alleles having the most associated TCRs and HLA-C alleles having the fewest.

CDR1 GTSNPN and CDR2 SVGIG were looked up in the germline V gene (reference sequence). V is trimmed back by 0 bases and J by 2 bases, and the junction contains 7 bases that no gene match accounts for. The CDR3 has 15 amino acids, counting the end cysteine and phenylalanine. Only CDR3 DNA is held: 45 bases, read in frame from base 1. In total, 666 healthy bone marrow donors made up the cohort. All cohort members were sampled while nominally healthy, although unrecorded immune exposures were likely present. The donor tested CMV seronegative, placing the donor among the 300 to 450 seronegative members of the cohort. Each donor provided a peripheral blood sample, and peripheral blood mononuclear cells were used for TCR beta sequencing. Genomic DNA extraction from the blood cell samples was performed with the Qiagen DNeasy Blood Extraction Kit. Concerning this clone itself: Its antigen target is currently unknown. Base quality data are lacking; no much larger clone is found one base away.

The library was obtained by the immunoSEQ multiplex PCR assay. For the multiplex PCR, a mixture combining 60 forward primers for TCR Vbeta segments and 13 reverse primers for TCR Jbeta segments was used. The CDR3 region of rearranged TCR beta genes was amplified from genomic DNA with a multiplex PCR assay. Amplified TCR beta libraries were sequenced as 87-base-pair reads on the Illumina HiSeq System. Per the original workflow: In a later analysis, tens of millions of unique TCR beta chains were counted across the roughly 670 repertoires, and approximately 9.9 million of these chains were shared by at least two donors. To remove PCR and sequencing errors, raw reads were error-corrected and collapsed into unique sequences using a nearest-neighbor algorithm that merged closely related sequences. CDR3 sequences were aligned to IMGT reference sequences to assign V, D and J gene segments. For a sequence to be retained, at least a six-nucleotide match to both a V gene segment and a J gene segment was required. A rearrangement counted as productive if the CDR3 had no stop codons and remained in frame with V and J, and every other rearrangement counted as non-productive. Following IMGT convention, CDR3 was defined as the stretch from the second conserved V-encoded cysteine to the conserved J-encoded phenylalanine. In an earlier analysis of 500 to 650 of the donors, sequences lacking an unambiguous match to a single V gene segment were excluded. In an earlier analysis of around 590 of the donors, a V segment was called functional when productive rearrangements were above 56.7%, and segregating when the standard deviation between donors exceeded 5%. To diagnose cytomegalovirus status from the catalog of TCR beta chain sequences, a statistical classification framework was built. A later analysis assigned V and J genes by comparing TCR nucleotide sequences with IMGT/GENE-DB human TR gene sequences. Using the TCRdist pipeline, a later analysis assigned CDR3 sequences along with most-parsimonious VDJ recombination scenarios. A later analysis defined each TCR beta chain by its CDR3 amino acid sequence plus V-gene family, and excluded reads lacking a unique V-gene family. To address suspected cross-contamination and a sequencing artifact, a later analysis removed several hundred highly shared, low-generation-probability nucleotide sequences. In a later analysis, a clonal expansion index was calculated for each public chain from normalized within-repertoire ranks of inferred template counts. In a later analysis, generation probabilities were computed using a VDJ recombination model fitted to out-of-frame rearrangements, and the results were checked against IGoR. In a later analysis, hypergeometric tests were used to score TCR-TCR, TCR-HLA and TCR-CMV co-occurrence, with a repertoire-size bias correction applied to TCR pairs. In a later analysis, false discovery rates were estimated by permuting HLA or CMV assignments 20 times. A later analysis grouped co-occurring TCRs with DBSCAN, adding TCRdist sequence similarity when clustering within HLA-allele-positive subsets. Repertoires with fewer than 30,000 or more than 120,000 public chains, plus five repertoires with anomalous nucleotide sharing, were excluded from co-occurrence clustering. The table comes from immuneACCESS by way of TCRdb, which keeps in-frame sequences with V and J called. Part of the clones is missing from these tables; in studies checked, under half for an unresolved V gene and the rest for unknown reasons. V, J and clone size derive from that table, while D and trimming were established from the DNA sequence. The sample table records about 130,000 clones; 65% to 85% of these occur just once. The ten largest clones represent 1.2% of the sample.

The clonotype was recovered from a man aged 45-60 years in good health and CMV-seronegative. The rearrangement combines TRBV30 with TRBJ2-7, and 7 junction bases match TRBD2. Input material: PBMCs. The CDR3 sequence is CAWSVRSSGTYEQYF. DNA sequence: TGTGCCTGGAGTGTACGGTCTAGCGGAACCTACGAGCAGTACTTC. With all but the CDR3 taken from the reference TRBV30 and TRBJ2-7 genes, the full variable domain is: SQTIHQWPATLVQPVGSPLSLECTVEGTSNPNLYWYRQAAGRGLQLLFYSVGIGQISSEVPQNLSASRPQDRQFILSSKKLLLSDSGFYLCAWSVRSSGTYEQYFGPGTRLTVT.